The 32 T cell receptor beta chains reported below all come from one sample, sequenced in a study of T cells after yellow fever vaccination. Using its own MiXCR run on the 5' RACE reads, TCRdb lists one record per CDR3 protein. This table holds 250,000 to 400,000 distinct CDR3 sequences, about 4% found once. Sequencing used PBMCs, obtained 5 days after the yellow fever booster vaccination. These receptors all stem from a man aged 18 to 29 who received the YFV17D yellow fever vaccine.

The chain employs TRBV7-2 and TRBJ1-1; D ambiguous. This CDR3 region has 14 residues. The germline CDR1 and CDR2 sequences are SGHTA and FQGNSA. V lost 4 bases, J lost 3 bases, and 12 bases lay in between. Here the CDR3 DNA reads TGTGCCAGCAGCTACGACTTCCGGGACACTGAAGCTTTCTTT. Protein product: CASSYDFRDTEAFF.

This clonotype was found a few times. This chain connects TRBV5-1 to TRBJ2-2; the D gene is possibly TRBD2 (6 bases). CDR3 length: 14 residues. Germline loops: CDR1 SGHRS, CDR2 YFSETQ. CDR3: CATREVGNTGELFF. The CDR3 DNA reads as TGCGCTACGAGGGAGGTCGGAAACACCGGGGAGCTGTTTTTT.

This clonotype was counted a few times. This sequence joins TRBV20-1 and TRBJ2-7, with D hard to call. The CDR3 spans 13 residues. CDR1 is DFQATT, CDR2 SNEGSKA, per germline (reference sequence). Trimming took 0 bases from V and 7 from J, leaving 13 bases between them. CDR3 nucleotide sequence: TGCAGTGCTAGAGATGCGTCAGCCTTTGAGCAGTACTTC. Translating it yields CSARDASAFEQYF.

Many counts were recorded for this clonotype. This chain links TRBV19 with TRBJ1-4; 7 nucleotides align to TRBD1. V lost 6 bases to trimming and J lost 6 bases; unmatched junction nucleotides: 7. This CDR3 spans 14 amino acids. Germline CDR1 and CDR2: LNHDA and SQIVND (reference sequence). The CDR3 region is CASSPRDSYEKLFF. The CDR3 nucleotides read TGTGCCAGTAGCCCCCGGGACAGCTATGAAAAACTGTTTTTT.

This clonotype turned up a few times. The rearrangement joins TRBV11-2 to TRBJ1-2; unclear D gene. V shed 5 bases and J shed 2 bases, with 15 bases lying between them. Per the germline V gene, CDR1 is SGHAT and CDR2 is FQNNGV. There are 15 residues in the CDR3. CDR3 amino acids: CASSASGLANYGYTF. The CDR3 nucleotides are TGTGCCAGCAGCGCGTCGGGGTTGGCAAACTATGGCTACACCTTC.

The chain has TRBV14 and TRBJ1-2; D remains ambiguous. The CDR3 is 13 amino acids. The germline V and J ends were trimmed by 3 bases and 3 bases, with 8 bases remaining between them. Germline V gives CDR1 SGHDN, CDR2 FVKESK. The CDR3 DNA reads TGTGCCAGCAGCCAGAGACGGGACTATGGCTACACCTTC. Amino acid sequence: CASSQRRDYGYTF. Combining the CDR3 with reference TRBV14 and TRBJ1-2 gives the whole variable domain EAGVTQFPSHSVIEKGQTVTLRCDPISGHDNLYWYRRVMGKEIKFLLHFVKESKQDESGMPNNRFLAERTGGTYSTLKVQPAELEDSGVYFCASSQRRDYGYTFGSGTRLTVV.

This clonotype came up many times. The chain recombines TRBV5-4 with TRBJ1-1; D possibly corresponds to TRBD1 (6 bases). Trimming left V 4 bases short and J 5 bases short, with 21 bases between. The CDR3 length is 16 residues. Germline V gives CDR1 SGHNT, CDR2 YYREEE (reference sequence). The CDR3: CASSRPFLKQGTEAFF. DNA for the CDR3: TGTGCCAGCAGCCGTCCTTTTTTAAAACAGGGTACTGAAGCTTTCTTT.

The chain couples TRBV2 to TRBJ1-6, with unresolved D. From germline, CDR1 is SNHLY and CDR2 FYNNEI. V lost 8 bases to trimming and J lost 5 bases, with 10 bases between them. The CDR3 totals 13 residues. The CDR3 sequence: CASQTFHNSPLHF. CDR3 nucleotides: TGTGCCAGCCAGACATTCCATAATTCACCCCTCCACTTT.

This clonotype has more than one count but fewer than ten. The rearrangement links TRBV7-9 to TRBJ1-4, with D possibly being TRBD1 (6 bases). Trimming took off 1 base at V and 8 bases at J, with 11 bases between the two ends. Germline CDR1 and CDR2: SEHNR and FQNEAQ (reference sequence). This CDR3 contains 14 residues. CDR3: CASSLGGPGEKLFF. In nucleotides, the CDR3 is TGTGCCAGCAGCTTAGGGGGGCCGGGGGAAAAACTGTTTTTT. Full variable domain (rest looked up from reference TRBV7-9 and TRBJ1-4): DTGVSQNPRHKITKRGQNVTFRCDPISEHNRLYWYRQTLGQGPEFLTYFQNEAQLEKSRLLSDRFSAERPKGSFSTLEIQRTEQGDSAMYLCASSLGGPGEKLFFGSGTQLSVL.

The chain employs TRBV21-1 and TRBJ2-1; no DNA check was done on the table's D call, TRBD2. TRBV21-1 is assigned pseudogene status. CDR3 size: 15 residues. The CDR3 coding sequence is TGTGCCAGCAGCAAAGGCGGGGGGAGATACAATGAGCAGTTCTTC. Encoded protein: CASSKGGGRYNEQFF.

This clonotype has at least ten counts. The CDR3 protein is CASSLAWSVAFF. Written as DNA, the CDR3 is TGTGCCAGCAGCTTAGCTTGGAGCGTAGCTTTCTTT. The gene calls are TRBV7-9 and TRBJ1-1, with D unclear. The CDR3 is 12 amino acids. The ends were cut back, 0 bases at V and 10 bases at J, with 9 bases in the middle. Germline CDR1 SEHNR, CDR2 FQNEAQ (reference sequence).

The chain is built from TRBV6-4 and TRBJ2-1; TRBD2 matches 9 bases. The CDR3 contains 15 residues. J gave up 4 bases and V 2 bases, and 3 bases lay outside the gene matches. Germline values: CDR1 MRHNA, CDR2 SNTAGT. CDR3 region: CASSDASGAYNEQFF. In DNA form, the CDR3 reads TGTGCCAGCAGTGACGCTAGCGGGGCATACAATGAGCAGTTCTTC.

This chain's CDR3 is CASSLEGSEKLFF. The CDR3 nucleotides are TGCGCCAGCAGCTTGGAAGGGAGCGAAAAACTGTTTTTT. The gene calls are TRBV5-1 and TRBJ1-4; D is ambiguous. CDR3 length equals 13 residues. Germline loops: CDR1 SGHRS, CDR2 YFSETQ. V lost 0 bases and J 8 bases, leaving 8 bases between the germline ends. Variable domain in full (rest from reference TRBV5-1 and TRBJ1-4): KAGVTQTPRYLIKTRGQQVTLSCSPISGHRSVSWYQQTPGQGLQFLFEYFSETQRNKGNFPGRFSGRQFSNSRSEMNVSTLELGDSALYLCASSLEGSEKLFFGSGTQLSVL.

V and J are TRBV6-6 and TRBJ1-2, with D possibly matching TRBD1 (6 bases). Looked up from germline, CDR1 is MNHNY and CDR2 is SVGAGI (reference sequence). The CDR3 has 15 amino acids. The V end lost 6 bases, the J end lost 7 bases, and 21 bases lay between the germline ends. DNA of the CDR3: TGTGCCAGCAGCTCCCTCGACAGGTTCCGTGGTGGCTACACCTTC. Translating gives CASSSLDRFRGGYTF.

This clonotype was recorded at least ten times. CDR3 protein: CASTNARAGTDTQYF. The CDR3 nucleotides are TGTGCCAGTACCAACGCCAGGGCGGGCACAGATACGCAGTATTTT. The rearrangement joins TRBV6-5 to TRBJ2-3, with D tentatively TRBD1 (5 bases). From germline, CDR1 is MNHEY and CDR2 SVGAGI. V lost 9 bases to trimming and J lost 1 base, with 17 bases between them. The CDR3 contains 15 residues.

This chain uses TRBV20-1 with TRBJ1-4; no clear D gene. The germline CDR1 and CDR2 sequences are DFQATT and SNEGSKA (reference sequence). V was shortened by 6 bases and J by 4 bases, with 18 bases between the two germline ends. The CDR3 consists of 15 residues. CDR3: CSAADPGWINEKLFF. The CDR3 bases are TGCAGTGCCGCGGACCCCGGATGGATTAATGAAAAACTGTTTTTT.

This clonotype was observed at least ten times. J is TRBJ1-5 and V is TRBV15; a weak D match, TRBD1 (6 bases). The CDR3 is made up of 16 amino acids. V was cut by 0 bases and J by 4 bases, with 13 bases left in between. CDR1 and CDR2 from the germline V gene are LNHNV and YYDKDF (reference sequence). CDR3 loop: CATSREGGRGNQPQHF. CDR3 DNA sequence: TGTGCCACCAGCAGAGAGGGGGGCAGGGGAAATCAGCCCCAGCATTTT.

This clonotype was seen more than once but under ten times. CDR3 sequence reads: CASSQRTGDNTEAFF. In DNA, the CDR3 is TGCGCCAGCAGCCAAAGGACAGGGGATAACACTGAAGCTTTCTTT. V gene TRBV4-3 combines with J gene TRBJ1-1; 9 bases agree with TRBD1. CDR1 is LGHNA and CDR2 is YSLEER in the germline V gene. The junction had 3 bases not matched to a gene; V was cut back by 2 bases and J by 2 bases. The CDR3 spans 15 residues.

Ten or more counts support this clonotype. The chain combines TRBV4-3 with TRBJ2-3; TRBD2 agrees at 9 bases. The CDR3 has 15 amino acids. J gave up 3 bases and V 4 bases, and 5 bases lay outside the gene matches. Germline CDR1 and CDR2: LGHNA and YSLEER. The CDR3 DNA reads TGCGCCAGCAGCCTAAGACTAGCGGCGACAGATACGCAGTATTTT. The encoded protein is CASSLRLAATDTQYF.

This clonotype was observed many times. The chain joins TRBV5-1 to TRBJ2-5; D is perhaps TRBD1 (5 bases). Trimming pared 2 bases from V and 2 bases from J, leaving 7 bases between. The germline gives CDR1 SGHRS, CDR2 YFSETQ. This CDR3 comprises 13 residues. The CDR3 is CASSFDSQETQYF. CDR3 DNA sequence: TGCGCCAGCAGCTTTGACAGTCAAGAGACCCAGTACTTC.

This clonotype has a count of ten or more. V and J are TRBV20-1 and TRBJ1-5; D gene unclear. This CDR3 region has 12 residues. From germline, CDR1 is DFQATT and CDR2 SNEGSKA (reference sequence). The V and J ends lost 6 bases and 1 base respectively, with 7 bases between them. Here the CDR3 DNA reads TGCAGTGCATCATCGAGCAATCAGCCCCAGCATTTT. It yields the protein CSASSSNQPQHF.

This sequence joins TRBV7-6 and TRBJ2-1, with TRBD2 identical over 11 bases. CDR1 and CDR2 (germline): SGHVS, FNYEAQ. With 1 base clipped from V and 4 bases from J, the junction kept 3 bases outside the gene matches. The CDR3 has 16 amino acids. CDR3 sequence (DNA): TGTGCCAGCAGCTTAGGATCTAGCGGGGGGTACAATGAGCAGTTCTTC. This sequence encodes CASSLGSSGGYNEQFF.

J is TRBJ2-7 and V is TRBV5-1; 7 nucleotides line up with TRBD1. CDR1 is SGHRS and CDR2 is YFSETQ in the germline V gene. V was clipped by 0 bases and J by 6 bases; unmatched bases: 3. The length of the CDR3 is 13 residues. DNA of the CDR3: TGCGCCAGCAGCTTGGAAGGGGGCAGCGAGCAGTACGTC. Translated, it gives CASSLEGGSEQYV.

This clonotype was detected only a few times. V usage is TRBV7-2 and J usage is TRBJ2-5; TRBD1 matches 8 bases. CDR3 length: 13 residues. V shed 5 bases, J shed 8 bases, and the junction held 7 bases outside the gene matches. CDR1 SGHTA and CDR2 FQGNSA come from the germline V gene. The CDR3: CASSLRQGSTQYF. The CDR3 DNA sequence: TGTGCCAGCAGCCTTCGACAGGGGTCCACCCAGTACTTC.

The V gene is TRBV12-3 or TRBV12-4, the J gene TRBJ1-4; TRBD1 is a possible D gene (5 bases). The CDR3 is made up of 13 amino acids. V lost 3 bases to trimming and J lost 14 bases, with 16 bases between them. CDR3: CASSLSFLGPLFF. As DNA, the CDR3 is TGTGCCAGCAGTTTGTCTTTCTTGGGGCCTCTGTTTTTT.

The chain is built from TRBV6-2 or TRBV6-3 and TRBJ2-1, with 10 bases lining up with TRBD2. This CDR3 spans 16 amino acids. CDR1 MNHEY and CDR2 SVGEGT come from the germline V gene. Trimming took 7 bases from V and 5 from J; bases not matched to a gene: 11. The CDR3 loop reads CASNLLLAGEHNEQFF. Written as DNA, the CDR3 is TGTGCCAGCAACTTACTCCTAGCGGGGGAACACAATGAGCAGTTCTTC.

This clonotype was recorded many times. The chain carries TRBV5-4 and TRBJ2-7; tentative D call: TRBD2 (5 bases). V lost 0 bases to trimming and J lost 6 bases, with 13 bases between them. Germline V CDR1 and CDR2: SGHNT, YYREEE (reference sequence). CDR3 size: 14 residues. DNA of the CDR3: TGTGCCAGCAGCTTGGCCGACGAGGGCGGCGAGCAGTACTTC. It codes for CASSLADEGGEQYF.

Only a few counts were recorded for this clonotype. The J gene is TRBJ2-7, the V gene TRBV7-9; 7 bases fit TRBD1. V was clipped by 5 bases and J by 1 base; unmatched bases: 2. The CDR3 totals 13 residues. Germline assignment: CDR1 SEHNR and CDR2 FQNEAQ (reference sequence). In DNA form, the CDR3 reads TGTGCCAGCAGCGCACAGGGGTCCTACGAGCAGTACGTC. Translating it yields CASSAQGSYEQYV.

The chain is built from TRBV5-1 and TRBJ1-5, with D tentatively TRBD1 (6 bases). Germline assignment: CDR1 SGHRS and CDR2 YFSETQ. V dropped 4 bases and J dropped 4 bases, with 21 bases sitting between them. This CDR3 is built from 17 residues. As DNA, the CDR3 is TGCGCCAGCAGCCCGTCCGCCGCGTCTCAGGGGAATCAGCCCCAGCATTTT. Translating it yields CASSPSAASQGNQPQHF.

V gene TRBV6-5 combines with J gene TRBJ2-1, with 11 bases identical to TRBD1. Losses at the gene ends were 5 bases for V and 7 bases for J; bases not matched to a gene: 4. Germline CDR1 reads MNHEY; CDR2 reads SVGAGI. The CDR3 extends over 14 amino acids. CDR3: CASSTRDRGNEQFF. In DNA form, the CDR3 reads TGTGCCAGCAGTACCCGGGACAGGGGGAATGAGCAGTTCTTC.

This clonotype was seen only a few times. The CDR3 DNA follows: TGTGCCAGCAGTTATCTTTATCCCTTGGGGGGAACTGAAGCTTTCTTT. Its protein is CASSYLYPLGGTEAFF. The chain carries TRBV6-5 and TRBJ1-1, with TRBD1 as a possible D gene (5 bases). Between the trimmed V and J ends, which lost 3 bases and 5 bases, there was a span of 19 bases. The length of the CDR3 is 16 residues. Germline V gives CDR1 MNHEY, CDR2 SVGAGI.

This chain links TRBV7-8 with TRBJ2-1; possibly TRBD1 or TRBD2 for D (5 bases each). CDR1 and CDR2 from the germline V gene are SGHVS and FQNEAQ. V was clipped by 5 bases and J by 4 bases, with 12 bases between them. This CDR3 has 14 residues. This CDR3 reads CASSDRDRYNEQFF. The CDR3 coding sequence is TGTGCCAGCAGCGACCGGGACCGGTACAATGAGCAGTTCTTC.